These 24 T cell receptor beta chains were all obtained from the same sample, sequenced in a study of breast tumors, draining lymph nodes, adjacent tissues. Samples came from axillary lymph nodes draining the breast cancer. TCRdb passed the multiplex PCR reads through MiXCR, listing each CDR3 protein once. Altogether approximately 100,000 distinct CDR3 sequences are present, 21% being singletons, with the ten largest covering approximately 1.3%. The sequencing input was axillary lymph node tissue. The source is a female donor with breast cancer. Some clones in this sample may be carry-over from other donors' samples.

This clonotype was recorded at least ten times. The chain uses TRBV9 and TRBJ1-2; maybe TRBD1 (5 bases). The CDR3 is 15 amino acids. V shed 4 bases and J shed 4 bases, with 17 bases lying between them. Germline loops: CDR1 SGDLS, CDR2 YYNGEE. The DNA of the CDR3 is TGTGCCAGCAGCCCAGAAGTTGGGGGGAGCTATGGCTACACCTTC. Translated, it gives CASSPEVGGSYGYTF.

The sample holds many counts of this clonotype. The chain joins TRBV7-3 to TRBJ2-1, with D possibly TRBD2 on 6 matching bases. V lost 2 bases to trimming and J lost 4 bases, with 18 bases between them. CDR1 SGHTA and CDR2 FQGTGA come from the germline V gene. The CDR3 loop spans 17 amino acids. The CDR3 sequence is CASSLLSWRDKYNEQFF. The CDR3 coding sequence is TGTGCCAGCAGCTTATTAAGTTGGCGGGATAAATACAATGAGCAGTTCTTC.

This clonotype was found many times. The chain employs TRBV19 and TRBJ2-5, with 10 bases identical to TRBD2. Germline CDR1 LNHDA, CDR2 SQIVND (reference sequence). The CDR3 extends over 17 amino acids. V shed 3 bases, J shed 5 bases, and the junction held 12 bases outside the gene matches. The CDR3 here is CASSMGLAGALGETQYF. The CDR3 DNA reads TGTGCCAGTAGTATGGGCCTAGCGGGGGCCCTCGGGGAGACCCAGTACTTC.

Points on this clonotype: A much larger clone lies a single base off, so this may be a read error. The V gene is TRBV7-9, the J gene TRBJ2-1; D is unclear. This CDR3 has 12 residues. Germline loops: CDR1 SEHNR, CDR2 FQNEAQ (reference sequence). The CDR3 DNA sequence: TGTGCCAGCAGTATTTCCTACGATGAGCAGTTCTTC. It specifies CASSISYDEQFF.

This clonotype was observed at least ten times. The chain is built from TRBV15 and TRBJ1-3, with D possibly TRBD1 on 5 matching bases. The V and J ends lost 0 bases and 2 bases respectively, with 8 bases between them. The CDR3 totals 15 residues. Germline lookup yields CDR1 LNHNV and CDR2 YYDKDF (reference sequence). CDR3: CATSRERGAGNTIYF. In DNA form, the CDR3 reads TGTGCCACCAGCAGAGAACGGGGGGCTGGAAACACCATATATTTT.

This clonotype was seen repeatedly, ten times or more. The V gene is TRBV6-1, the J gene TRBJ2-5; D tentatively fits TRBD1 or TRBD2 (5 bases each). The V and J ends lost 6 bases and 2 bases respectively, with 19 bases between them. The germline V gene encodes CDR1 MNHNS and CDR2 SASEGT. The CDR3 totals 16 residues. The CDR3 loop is CASRESGAVGQETQYF. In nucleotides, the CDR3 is TGTGCCAGCAGGGAGTCCGGGGCAGTTGGTCAAGAGACCCAGTACTTC.

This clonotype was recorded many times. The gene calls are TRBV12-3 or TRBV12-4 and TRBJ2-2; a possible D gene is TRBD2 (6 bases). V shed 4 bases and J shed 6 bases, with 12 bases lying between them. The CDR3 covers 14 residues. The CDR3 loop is CASSSLGRAGELFF. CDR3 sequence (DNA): TGTGCCAGCAGTTCTCTCGGGAGAGCCGGGGAGCTGTTTTTT.

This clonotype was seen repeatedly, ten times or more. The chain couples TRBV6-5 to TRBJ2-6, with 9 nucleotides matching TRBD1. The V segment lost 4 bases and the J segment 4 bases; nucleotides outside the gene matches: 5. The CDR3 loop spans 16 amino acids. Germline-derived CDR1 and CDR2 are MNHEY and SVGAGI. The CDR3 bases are TGTGCCAGCAGTTCACAGGGGGCGGGAGGGGCCAACGTCCTGACTTTC. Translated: CASSSQGAGGANVLTF.

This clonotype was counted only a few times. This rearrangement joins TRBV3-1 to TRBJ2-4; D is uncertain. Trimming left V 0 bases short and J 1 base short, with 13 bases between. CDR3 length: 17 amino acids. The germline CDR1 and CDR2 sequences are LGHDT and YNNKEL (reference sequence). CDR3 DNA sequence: TGTGCCAGCAGCCAAGAAAAGCGCATGGGGGCCAAAAACATTCAGTACTTC. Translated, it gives CASSQEKRMGAKNIQYF.

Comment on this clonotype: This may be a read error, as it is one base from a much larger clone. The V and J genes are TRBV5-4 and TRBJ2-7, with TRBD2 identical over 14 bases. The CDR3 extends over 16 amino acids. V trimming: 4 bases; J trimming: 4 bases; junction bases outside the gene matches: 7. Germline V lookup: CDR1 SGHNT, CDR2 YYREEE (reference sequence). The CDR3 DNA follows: TGTGCCAGCAGCCCGGGACTAGCGGGAGATCTTTACGAGCAGTACTTC. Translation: CASSPGLAGDLYEQYF. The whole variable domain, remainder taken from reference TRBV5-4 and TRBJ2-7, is ETGVTQSPTHLIKTRGQQVTLRCSSQSGHNTVSWYQQALGQGPQFIFQYYREEENGRGNFPPRFSGLQFPNYSSELNVNALELDDSALYLCASSPGLAGDLYEQYFGPGTRLTVT.

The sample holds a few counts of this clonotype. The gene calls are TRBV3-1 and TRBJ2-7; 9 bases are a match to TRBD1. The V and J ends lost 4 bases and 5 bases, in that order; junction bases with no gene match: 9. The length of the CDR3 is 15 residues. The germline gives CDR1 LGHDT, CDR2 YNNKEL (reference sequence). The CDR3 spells CASSRYRGRNDEQYF. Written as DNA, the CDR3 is TGTGCCAGCAGCCGCTACAGGGGGCGTAATGACGAGCAGTACTTC.

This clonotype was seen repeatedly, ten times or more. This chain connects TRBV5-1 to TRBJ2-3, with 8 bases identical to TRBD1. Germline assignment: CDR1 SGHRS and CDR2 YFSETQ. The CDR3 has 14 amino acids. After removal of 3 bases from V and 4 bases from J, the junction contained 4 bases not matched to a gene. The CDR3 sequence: CASSYGQGADTQYF. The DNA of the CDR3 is TGCGCCAGCAGCTACGGACAGGGAGCAGATACGCAGTATTTT.

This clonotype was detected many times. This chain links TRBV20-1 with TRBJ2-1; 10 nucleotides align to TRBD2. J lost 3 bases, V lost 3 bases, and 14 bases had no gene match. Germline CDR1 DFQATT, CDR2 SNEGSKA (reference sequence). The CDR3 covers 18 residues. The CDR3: CSARYPPGPSGGYNEQFF. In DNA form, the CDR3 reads TGCAGTGCTAGGTACCCTCCTGGCCCTAGCGGGGGCTACAATGAGCAGTTCTTC.

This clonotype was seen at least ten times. CDR3 sequence: CASSVGPLYEQYF. The CDR3 DNA is TGTGCCAGCAGCGTAGGCCCTTTGTACGAGCAGTACTTC. This chain uses TRBV9 with TRBJ2-7; D ambiguous. CDR3 length: 13 residues. Germline V gives CDR1 SGDLS, CDR2 YYNGEE. The V and J ends lost 0 bases and 4 bases respectively, with 8 bases between them. The full variable domain, rest sourced from reference TRBV9 and TRBJ2-7, is DSGVTQTPKHLITATGQRVTLRCSPRSGDLSVYWYQQSLDQGLQFLIQYYNGEERAKGNILERFSAQQFPDLHSELNLSSLELGDSALYFCASSVGPLYEQYFGPGTRLTVT.

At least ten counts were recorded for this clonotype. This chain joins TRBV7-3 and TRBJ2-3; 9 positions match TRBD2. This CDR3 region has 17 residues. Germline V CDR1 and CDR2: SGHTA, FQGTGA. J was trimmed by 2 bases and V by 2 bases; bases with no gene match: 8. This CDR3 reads CASSLVGSGGNTDTQYF. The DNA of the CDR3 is TGTGCCAGCAGCTTAGTGGGTAGCGGGGGAAACACAGATACGCAGTATTTT.

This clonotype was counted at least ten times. CDR3 in DNA: TGTGCCAGCAGCGTCGGAGTCGGACCTAATTCACCCCTCCACTTT. As protein: CASSVGVGPNSPLHF. J is TRBJ1-6 and V is TRBV9; D gene unclear. CDR3 length equals 15 residues. Germline lookup yields CDR1 SGDLS and CDR2 YYNGEE. Deletions cut 2 bases from V and 6 bases from J, with 12 bases between.

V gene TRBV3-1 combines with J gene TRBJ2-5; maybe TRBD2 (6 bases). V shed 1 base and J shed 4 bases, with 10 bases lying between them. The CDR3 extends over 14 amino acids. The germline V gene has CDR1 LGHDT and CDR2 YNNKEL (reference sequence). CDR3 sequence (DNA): TGTGCCAGCAGCCAAGGGCGGCGGGGAGAGACCCAGTACTTC. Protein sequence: CASSQGRRGETQYF.

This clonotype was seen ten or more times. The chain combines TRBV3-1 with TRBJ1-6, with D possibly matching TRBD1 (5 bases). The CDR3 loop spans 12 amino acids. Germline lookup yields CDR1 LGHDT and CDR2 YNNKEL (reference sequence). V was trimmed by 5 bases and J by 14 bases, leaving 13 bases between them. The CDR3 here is CASSAEGRTLHF. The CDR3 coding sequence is TGTGCCAGCAGCGCCGAGGGGAGGACCCTCCACTTT. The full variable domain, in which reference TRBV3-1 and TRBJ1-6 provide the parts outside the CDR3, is DTAVSQTPKYLVTQMGNDKSIKCEQNLGHDTMYWYKQDSKKFLKIMFSYNNKELIINETVPNRFSPKSPDKAHLNLHINSLELGDSAVYFCASSAEGRTLHFGNGTRLTVT.

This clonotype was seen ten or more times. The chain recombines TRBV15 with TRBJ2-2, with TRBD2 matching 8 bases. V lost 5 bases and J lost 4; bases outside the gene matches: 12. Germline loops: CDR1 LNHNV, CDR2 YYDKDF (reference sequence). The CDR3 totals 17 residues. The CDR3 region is CATSGTPGLVTTGELFF. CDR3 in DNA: TGTGCCACCAGCGGGACACCGGGACTAGTCACCACCGGGGAGCTGTTTTTT.

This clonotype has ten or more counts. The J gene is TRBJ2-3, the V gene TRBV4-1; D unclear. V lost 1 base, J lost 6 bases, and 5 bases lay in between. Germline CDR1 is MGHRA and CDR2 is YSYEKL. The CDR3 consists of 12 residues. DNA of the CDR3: TGCGCCAGCAGCCAAGGTATTGATACGCAGTATTTT. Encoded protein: CASSQGIDTQYF.

The DNA for the CDR3 is TGCAGTGCTTCCACAGGGGGCGGCGACTATGGCTACACCTTC. This translates into CSASTGGGDYGYTF. This chain links TRBV20-1 with TRBJ1-2; 9 bases fit TRBD1. CDR3 length equals 14 residues. Looked up from germline, CDR1 is DFQATT and CDR2 is SNEGSKA (reference sequence). V shed 5 bases and J 3 bases; nucleotides not matched to a gene: 7.

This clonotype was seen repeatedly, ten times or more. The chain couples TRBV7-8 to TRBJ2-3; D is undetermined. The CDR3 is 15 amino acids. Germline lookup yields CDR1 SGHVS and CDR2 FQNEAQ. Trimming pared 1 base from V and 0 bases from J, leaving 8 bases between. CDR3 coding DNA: TGTGCCAGCAGCTTAGTAGAAGGGAGCACAGATACGCAGTATTTT. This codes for CASSLVEGSTDTQYF.

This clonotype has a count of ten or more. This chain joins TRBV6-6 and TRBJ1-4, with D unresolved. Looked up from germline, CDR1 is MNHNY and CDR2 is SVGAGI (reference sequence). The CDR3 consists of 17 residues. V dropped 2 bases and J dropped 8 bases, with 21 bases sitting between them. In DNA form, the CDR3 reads TGTGCCAGCAGTTACGGGTCGACGGGAACCGGAGGGGAAAAACTGTTTTTT. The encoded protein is CASSYGSTGTGGEKLFF.

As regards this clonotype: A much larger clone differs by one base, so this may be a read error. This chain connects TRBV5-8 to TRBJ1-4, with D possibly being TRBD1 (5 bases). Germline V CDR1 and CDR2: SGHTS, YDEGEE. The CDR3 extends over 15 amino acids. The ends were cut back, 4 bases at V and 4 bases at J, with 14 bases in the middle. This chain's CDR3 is CASSPWGGGNEKLFF. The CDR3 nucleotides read TGTGCCAGCAGCCCTTGGGGGGGGGGTAATGAAAAACTGTTTTTT.